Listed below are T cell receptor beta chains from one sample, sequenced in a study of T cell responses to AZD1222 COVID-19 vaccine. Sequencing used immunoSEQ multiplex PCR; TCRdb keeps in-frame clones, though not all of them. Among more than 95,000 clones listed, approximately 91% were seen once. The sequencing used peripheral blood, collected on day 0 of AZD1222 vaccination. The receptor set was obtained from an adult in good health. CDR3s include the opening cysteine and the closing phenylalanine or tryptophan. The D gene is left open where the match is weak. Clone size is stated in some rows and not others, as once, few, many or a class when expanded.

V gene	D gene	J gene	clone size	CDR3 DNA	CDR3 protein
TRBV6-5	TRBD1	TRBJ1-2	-	TGTGCCAGCCAGGAGGCGGGACAGGGCCACTATGGCTACACCTTC	CASQEAGQGHYGYTF
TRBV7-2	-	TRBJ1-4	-	TGTGCCAGCAGCTTAGGTCGGGGGCGGAATGAAAAACTGTTTTTT	CASSLGRGRNEKLFF
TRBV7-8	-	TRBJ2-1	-	TGTGCCAGCAGCTTCCTGGGCCTTAAGAATGAGCAGTTCTTC	CASSFLGLKNEQFF
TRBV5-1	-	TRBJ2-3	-	TGCGCCAGCAGCTTCCTACACGGATCCCAACCCACAGATACGCAGTATTTT	CASSFLHGSQPTDTQYF
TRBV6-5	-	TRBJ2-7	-	TGTGCCAGCCCACCGAAGGAGAGTCCAGAGAAGCAGTACTTC	CASPPKESPEKQYF
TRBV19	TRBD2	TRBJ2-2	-	TGTGCCAGTAGTGTATCTAGCGGGAGGTATCCCACCGGGGAGCTGTTTTTT	CASSVSSGRYPTGELFF
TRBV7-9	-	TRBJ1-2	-	TGTGCCAGCAGCTTTGATGGGGGCGGCGGCTACACCTTC	CASSFDGGGGYTF
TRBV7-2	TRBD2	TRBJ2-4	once	TGTGCCAGCAGGCCCGGGACTAGCGGAGCCATTCAGTACTTC	CASRPGTSGAIQYF
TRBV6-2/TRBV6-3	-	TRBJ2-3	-	TGTGCCAGCAGTTACCCGAACACAGATACGCAGTATTTT	CASSYPNTDTQYF
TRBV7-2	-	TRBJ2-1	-	TGTGCCAGCAGCCTCCGGACAGTTAACAATGAGCAGTTCTTC	CASSLRTVNNEQFF
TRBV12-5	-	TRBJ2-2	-	TGTGCTAGTGGTTTGCTTACAGGTACCGGGGAGCTGTTTTTT	CASGLLTGTGELFF
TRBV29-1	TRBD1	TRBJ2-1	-	TGCAGCGTCGTGGACAGGGGGCGGGATGAGCAGTTCTTC	CSVVDRGRDEQFF
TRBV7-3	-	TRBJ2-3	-	TGTGCCAGCAGCTTACGGAGTAGCACAGATACGCAGTATTTT	CASSLRSSTDTQYF
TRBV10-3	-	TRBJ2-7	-	TGTGCCATCAGTCCTGACACTCCCAGCTCCTACGAGCAGTACTTC	CAISPDTPSSYEQYF
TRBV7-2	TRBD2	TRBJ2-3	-	TGTGCCAGCAGCTCAATAGCGGGAGCGGCAGATACGCAGTATTTT	CASSSIAGAADTQYF
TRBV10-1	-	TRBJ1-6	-	TGCGCCGACCGGGACACCGACCACTTT	CADRDTDHF
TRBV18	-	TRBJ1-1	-	TGTGCCAGCTCACGCTCGACGGACACTGAAGCTTTCTTT	CASSRSTDTEAFF
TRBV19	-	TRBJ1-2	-	TGTGCCAGTAGTATTCCGGGGGCGAGGGACTATGGCTACACCTTC	CASSIPGARDYGYTF
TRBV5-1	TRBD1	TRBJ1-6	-	TGCGCCAGCAGCCTACAGGGGGCAGGTAATTCACCCCTCCACTTT	CASSLQGAGNSPLHF
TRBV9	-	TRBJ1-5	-	TGTGCCAGCAGCGCCGACGACGCCGGGGGCAATCAGCCCCAGCATTTT	CASSADDAGGNQPQHF
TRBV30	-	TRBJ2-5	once	TGTGCCTGGAGTATCCAAGAGACCCAGTACTTC	CAWSIQETQYF
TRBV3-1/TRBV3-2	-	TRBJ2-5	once	TGTGCCAGCAGCCACTGGGGGGCCGGGGAGACCCAGTACTTC	CASSHWGAGETQYF
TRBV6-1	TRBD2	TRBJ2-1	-	TGTGCCAGCAGTGAAGTAGCGGGGTCTCTGAATGAGCAGTTCTTC	CASSEVAGSLNEQFF
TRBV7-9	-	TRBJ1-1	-	TGTGCCAGCAGCTTAGCGGGCACTGAAGCTTTCTTT	CASSLAGTEAFF
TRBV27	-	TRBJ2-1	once	TGTGCCAGCAGTTTGGGGCGATCCTACAATGAGCAGTTCTTC	CASSLGRSYNEQFF
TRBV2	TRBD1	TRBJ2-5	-	TGTGCCAGCACTCTAGGACAGGGAGAGACCCAGTACTTC	CASTLGQGETQYF
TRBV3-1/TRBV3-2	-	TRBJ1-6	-	TGTGCCAGCAGCCAAAGGCAGGTCTCCTATAATTCACCCCTCCACTTT	CASSQRQVSYNSPLHF
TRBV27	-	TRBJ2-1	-	TGTGCCAGCAGTTTAGGGGTTGGGAATGAGCAGTTCTTC	CASSLGVGNEQFF
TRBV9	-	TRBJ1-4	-	TGTGCCAGCAAGCGGGGTCAGGGCGATGAAAAACTGTTTTTT	CASKRGQGDEKLFF
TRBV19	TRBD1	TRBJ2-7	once	TGTGCCAGTAGTACTGGACAGGGTAGAGTCTACGAGCAGTACTTC	CASSTGQGRVYEQYF
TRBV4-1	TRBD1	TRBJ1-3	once	TGCGCCAGCAGCCCCGGACAGGGAGCTGGAAACACCATATATTTT	CASSPGQGAGNTIYF
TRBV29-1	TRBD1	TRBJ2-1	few	TGCAGCGCTAATAGGGGACAGGGGGTTGAGCAGTTCTTC	CSANRGQGVEQFF
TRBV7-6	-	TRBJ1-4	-	TGTGCCAGCAGCTTAGCTCAAGGGCCGGTTGAAAAACTGTTTTTT	CASSLAQGPVEKLFF
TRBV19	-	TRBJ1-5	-	TGTGCCAGTAGTATCCCCTTCCTAGGGGCAGGACAGCCCCAGCATTTT	CASSIPFLGAGQPQHF
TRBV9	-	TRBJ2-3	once	TGTGCCAGCCAGAGCAGTTACACAGATACGCAGTATTTT	CASQSSYTDTQYF
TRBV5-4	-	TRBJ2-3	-	TGTGCCAGCAGCTCGGACTTCAGCACAGATACGCAGTATTTT	CASSSDFSTDTQYF
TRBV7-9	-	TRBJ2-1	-	TGTGCCAGCAGCTCGGCCATTGAGCAGTTCTTC	CASSSAIEQFF
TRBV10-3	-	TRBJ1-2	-	TGTGCCATCAGTGAGTCTCTATACGGCTACACCTTC	CAISESLYGYTF
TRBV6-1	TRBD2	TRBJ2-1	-	TGTGCCAGCAGTGTAGGAGGACTAGCGGGAACTGACGAGCAGTTCTTC	CASSVGGLAGTDEQFF
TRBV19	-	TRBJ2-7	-	TGTGCCAGTAGTATGTCGGTTTCCACCTACGAGCAGTACTTC	CASSMSVSTYEQYF
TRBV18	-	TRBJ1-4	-	TGTGCCAGCTCGCCCAATCAGGGGCCTAGTGAAAAACTGTTTTTT	CASSPNQGPSEKLFF
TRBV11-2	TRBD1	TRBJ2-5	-	TGTGCCAGCAGCCTGGGACAGGAGAGAGTTATGGAGTACTTC	CASSLGQERVMEYF
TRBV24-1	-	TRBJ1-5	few	TGTGCCACCAGTGATCCCCCTCATGGGGGGGCACCTCGGCCCCAGCATTTT	CATSDPPHGGAPRPQHF
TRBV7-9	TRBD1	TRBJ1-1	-	TGTGCCAGCAGCTTAGTTCCCGGGACAGACACTGAAGCTTTCTTT	CASSLVPGTDTEAFF
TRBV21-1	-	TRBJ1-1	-	TGTGCCAGCAGCATCCGACAGGGTGGCACTGAAGCTTTCTTT	CASSIRQGGTEAFF
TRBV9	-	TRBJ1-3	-	TGTGCCAGCAGCGGTTCGGGGGGTGGAAACACCATATATTTT	CASSGSGGGNTIYF
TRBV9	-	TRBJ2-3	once	TGTGCCAGCAGCGTAGAGGCCGGCACAGATACGCAGTATTTT	CASSVEAGTDTQYF
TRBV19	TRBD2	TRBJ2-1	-	TGTGCCAGTGCACGAGCGGGAGGGGCGAATGAGCAGTTCTTC	CASARAGGANEQFF
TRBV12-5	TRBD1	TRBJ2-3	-	TGTGCTAGTGGAAACGGACAGGACCGCACAGATACGCAGTATTTT	CASGNGQDRTDTQYF
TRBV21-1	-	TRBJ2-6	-	TGTGCCAGCAGCAAAGAAGGGACTGGGGCCAACGTCCTGACTTTC	CASSKEGTGANVLTF
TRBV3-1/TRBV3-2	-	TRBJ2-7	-	TGTGCCAGCAGCCAAGAGCACGGCAGTTACTCCTACGAGCAGTACTTC	CASSQEHGSYSYEQYF
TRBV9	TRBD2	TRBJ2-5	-	TGTGCCAGCAGCTTCGGGGGGGCGGTTGTAGAGACCCAGTACTTC	CASSFGGAVVETQYF